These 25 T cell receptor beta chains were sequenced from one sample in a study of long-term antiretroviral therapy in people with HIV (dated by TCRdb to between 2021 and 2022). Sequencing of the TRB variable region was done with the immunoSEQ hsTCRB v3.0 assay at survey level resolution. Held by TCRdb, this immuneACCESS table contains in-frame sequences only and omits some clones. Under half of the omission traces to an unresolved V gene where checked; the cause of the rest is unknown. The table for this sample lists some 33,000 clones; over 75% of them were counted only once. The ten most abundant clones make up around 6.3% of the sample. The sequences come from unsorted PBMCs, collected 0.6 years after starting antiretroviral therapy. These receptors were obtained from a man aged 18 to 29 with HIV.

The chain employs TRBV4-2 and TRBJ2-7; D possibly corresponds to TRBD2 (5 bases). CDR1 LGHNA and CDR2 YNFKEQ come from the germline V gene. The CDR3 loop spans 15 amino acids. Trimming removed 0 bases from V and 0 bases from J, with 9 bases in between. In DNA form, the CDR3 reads TGTGCCAGCAGCCAAGATTTCGGGGACTCCTACGAGCAGTACTTC. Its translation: CASSQDFGDSYEQYF.

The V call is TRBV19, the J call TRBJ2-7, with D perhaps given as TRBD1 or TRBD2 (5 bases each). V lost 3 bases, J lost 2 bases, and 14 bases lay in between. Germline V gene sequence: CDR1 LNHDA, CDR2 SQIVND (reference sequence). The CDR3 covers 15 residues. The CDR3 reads CASSMGPRTPYEQYF. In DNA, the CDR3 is TGTGCCAGTAGTATGGGGCCGAGGACTCCCTACGAGCAGTACTTC.

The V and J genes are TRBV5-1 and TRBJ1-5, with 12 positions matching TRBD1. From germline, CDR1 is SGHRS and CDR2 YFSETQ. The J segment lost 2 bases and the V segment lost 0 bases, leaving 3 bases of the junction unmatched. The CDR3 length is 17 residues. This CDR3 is CASSLGDRGHGNQPQHF. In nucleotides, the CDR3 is TGCGCCAGCAGCTTGGGGGACAGGGGGCATGGCAATCAGCCCCAGCATTTT. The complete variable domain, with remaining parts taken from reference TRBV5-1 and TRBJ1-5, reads KAGVTQTPRYLIKTRGQQVTLSCSPISGHRSVSWYQQTPGQGLQFLFEYFSETQRNKGNFPGRFSGRQFSNSRSEMNVSTLELGDSALYLCASSLGDRGHGNQPQHFGDGTRLSIL.

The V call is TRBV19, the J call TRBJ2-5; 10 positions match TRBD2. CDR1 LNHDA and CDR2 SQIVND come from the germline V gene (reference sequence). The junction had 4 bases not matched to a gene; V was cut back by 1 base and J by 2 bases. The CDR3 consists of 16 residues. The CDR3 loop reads CASSIGGAGGQETQYF. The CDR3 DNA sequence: TGTGCCAGTAGTATAGGGGGAGCGGGAGGGCAAGAGACCCAGTACTTC.

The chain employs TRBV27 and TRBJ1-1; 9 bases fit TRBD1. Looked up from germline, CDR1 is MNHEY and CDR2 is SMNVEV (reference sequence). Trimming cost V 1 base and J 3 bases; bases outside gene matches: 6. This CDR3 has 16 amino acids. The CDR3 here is CASSLLPGTGHTEAFF. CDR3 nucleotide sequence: TGTGCCAGCAGTTTATTGCCGGGGACAGGGCACACTGAAGCTTTCTTT.

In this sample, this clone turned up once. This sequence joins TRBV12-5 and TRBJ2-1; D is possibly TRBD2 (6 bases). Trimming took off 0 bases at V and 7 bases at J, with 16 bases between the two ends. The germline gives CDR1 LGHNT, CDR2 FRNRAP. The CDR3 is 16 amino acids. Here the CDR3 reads CASGLVIGQEGNEQFF. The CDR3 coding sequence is TGTGCTAGTGGTTTGGTGATTGGGCAGGAGGGGAATGAGCAGTTCTTC.

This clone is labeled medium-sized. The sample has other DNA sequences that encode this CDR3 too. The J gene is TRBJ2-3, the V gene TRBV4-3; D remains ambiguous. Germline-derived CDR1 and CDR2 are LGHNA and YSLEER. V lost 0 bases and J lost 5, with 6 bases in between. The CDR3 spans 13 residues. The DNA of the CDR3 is TGCGCCAGCAGCCAAGATCGAGTAGATACGCAGTATTTT. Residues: CASSQDRVDTQYF.

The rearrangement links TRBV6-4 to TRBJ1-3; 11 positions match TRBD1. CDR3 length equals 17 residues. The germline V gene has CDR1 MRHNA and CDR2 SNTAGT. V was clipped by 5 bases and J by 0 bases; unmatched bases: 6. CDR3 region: CASSFPGTGGSGNTIYF. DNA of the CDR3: TGTGCCAGCAGTTTTCCCGGGACAGGGGGCTCTGGAAACACCATATATTTT.

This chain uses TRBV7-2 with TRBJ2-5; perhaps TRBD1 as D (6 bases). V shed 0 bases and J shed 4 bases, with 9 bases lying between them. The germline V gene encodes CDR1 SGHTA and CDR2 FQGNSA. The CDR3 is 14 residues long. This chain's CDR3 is CASSLAGRGETQYF. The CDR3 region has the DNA TGTGCCAGCAGCTTAGCGGGCAGGGGAGAGACCCAGTACTTC.

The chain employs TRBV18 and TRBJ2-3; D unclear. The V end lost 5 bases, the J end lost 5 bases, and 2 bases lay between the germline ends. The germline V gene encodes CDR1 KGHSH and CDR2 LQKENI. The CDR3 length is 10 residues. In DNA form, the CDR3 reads TGTGCCAGCTCAGGAGATACGCAGTATTTT. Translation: CASSGDTQYF. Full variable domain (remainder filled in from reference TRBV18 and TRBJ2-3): NAGVMQNPRHLVRRRGQEARLRCSPMKGHSHVYWYRQLPEEGLKFMVYLQKENIIDESGMPKERFSAEFPKEGPSILRIQQVVRGDSAAYFCASSGDTQYFGPGTRLTVL.

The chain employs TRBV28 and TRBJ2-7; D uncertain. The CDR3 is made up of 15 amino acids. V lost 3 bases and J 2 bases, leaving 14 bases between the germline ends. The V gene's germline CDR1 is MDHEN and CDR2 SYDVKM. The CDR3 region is CASSFSRKLPYEQYF. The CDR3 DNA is TGTGCCAGCAGTTTTAGTAGAAAGTTACCCTACGAGCAGTACTTC. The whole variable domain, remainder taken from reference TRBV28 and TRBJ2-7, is DVKVTQSSRYLVKRTGEKVFLECVQDMDHENMFWYRQDPGLGLRLIYFSYDVKMKEKGDIPEGYSVSREKKERFSLILESASTNQTSMYLCASSFSRKLPYEQYFGPGTRLTVT.

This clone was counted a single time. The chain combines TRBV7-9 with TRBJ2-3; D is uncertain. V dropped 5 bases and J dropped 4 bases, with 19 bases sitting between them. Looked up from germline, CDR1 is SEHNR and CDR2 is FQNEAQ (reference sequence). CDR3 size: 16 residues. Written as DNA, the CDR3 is TGTGCCAGCAGCCGTATACAGAATATGCTTGCAGATACGCAGTATTTT. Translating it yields CASSRIQNMLADTQYF.

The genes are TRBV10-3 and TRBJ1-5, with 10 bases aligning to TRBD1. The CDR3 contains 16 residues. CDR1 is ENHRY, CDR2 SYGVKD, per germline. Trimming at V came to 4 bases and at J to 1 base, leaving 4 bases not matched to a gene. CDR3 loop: CAISALGQGSNQPQHF. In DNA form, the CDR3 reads TGTGCCATCAGTGCCTTGGGACAGGGGAGCAATCAGCCCCAGCATTTT.

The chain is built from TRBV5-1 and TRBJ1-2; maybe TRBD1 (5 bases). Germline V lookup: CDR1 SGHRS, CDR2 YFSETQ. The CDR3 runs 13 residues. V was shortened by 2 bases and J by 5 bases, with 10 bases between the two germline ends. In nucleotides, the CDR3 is TGCGCCAGCAGCTTACAGGAGACTTATGGCTACACCTTC. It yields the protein CASSLQETYGYTF. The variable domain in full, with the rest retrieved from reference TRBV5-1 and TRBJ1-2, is KAGVTQTPRYLIKTRGQQVTLSCSPISGHRSVSWYQQTPGQGLQFLFEYFSETQRNKGNFPGRFSGRQFSNSRSEMNVSTLELGDSALYLCASSLQETYGYTFGSGTRLTVV.

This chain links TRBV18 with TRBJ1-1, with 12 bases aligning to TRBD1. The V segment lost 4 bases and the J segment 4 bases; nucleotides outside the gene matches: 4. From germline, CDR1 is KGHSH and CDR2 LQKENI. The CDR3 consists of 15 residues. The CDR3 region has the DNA TGTGCCAGCTCACAACAGGGACAGGGGGCCACTGAAGCTTTCTTT. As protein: CASSQQGQGATEAFF.

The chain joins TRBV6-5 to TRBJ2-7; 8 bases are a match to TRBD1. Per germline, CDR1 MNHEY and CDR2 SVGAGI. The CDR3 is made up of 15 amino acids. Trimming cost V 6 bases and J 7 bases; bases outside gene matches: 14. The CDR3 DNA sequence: TGTGCCAGCAGGTCATCCGGGACAGGCACTGAGGAGCAGTACTTC. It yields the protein CASRSSGTGTEEQYF.

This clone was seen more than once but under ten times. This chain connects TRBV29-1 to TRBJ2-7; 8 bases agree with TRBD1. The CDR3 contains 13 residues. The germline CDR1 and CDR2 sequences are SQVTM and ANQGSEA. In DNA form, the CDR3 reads TGCAGTGTAACCGGGACAGGAAGCTACGAGCAGTACTTC. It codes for CSVTGTGSYEQYF.

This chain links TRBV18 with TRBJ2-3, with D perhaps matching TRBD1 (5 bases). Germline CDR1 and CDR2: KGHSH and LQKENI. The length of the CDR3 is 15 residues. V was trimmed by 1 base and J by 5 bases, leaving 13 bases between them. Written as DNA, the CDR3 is TGTGCCAGCTCACCACAGGGGTTTATGGGAGATACGCAGTATTTT. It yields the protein CASSPQGFMGDTQYF.

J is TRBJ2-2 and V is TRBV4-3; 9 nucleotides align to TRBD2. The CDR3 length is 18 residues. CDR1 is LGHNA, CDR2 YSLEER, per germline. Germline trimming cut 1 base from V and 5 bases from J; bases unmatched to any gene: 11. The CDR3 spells CASSQVWGGLASTGELFF. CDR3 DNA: TGCGCCAGCAGCCAAGTATGGGGCGGACTAGCGTCTACCGGGGAGCTGTTTTTT.

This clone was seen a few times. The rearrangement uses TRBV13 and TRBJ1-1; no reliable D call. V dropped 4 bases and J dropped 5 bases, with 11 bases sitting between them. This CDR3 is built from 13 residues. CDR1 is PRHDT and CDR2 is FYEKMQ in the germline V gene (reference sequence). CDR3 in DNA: TGTGCCAGCAGCTCCGAGGAGGGAACTGAAGCTTTCTTT. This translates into CASSSEEGTEAFF.

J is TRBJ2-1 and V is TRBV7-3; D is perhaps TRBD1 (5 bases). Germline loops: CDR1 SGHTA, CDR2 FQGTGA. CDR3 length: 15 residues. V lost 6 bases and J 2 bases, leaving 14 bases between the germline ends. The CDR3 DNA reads TGTGCCAGCAGTTTGGCAGGGTTCGCCTACAATGAGCAGTTCTTC. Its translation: CASSLAGFAYNEQFF.

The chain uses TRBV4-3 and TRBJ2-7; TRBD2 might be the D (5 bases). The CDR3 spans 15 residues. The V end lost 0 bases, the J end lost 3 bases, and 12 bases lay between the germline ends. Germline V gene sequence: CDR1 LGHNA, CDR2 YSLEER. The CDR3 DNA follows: TGCGCCAGCAGCCAAGATTCCAACGGGGACTACGAGCAGTACTTC. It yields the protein CASSQDSNGDYEQYF.

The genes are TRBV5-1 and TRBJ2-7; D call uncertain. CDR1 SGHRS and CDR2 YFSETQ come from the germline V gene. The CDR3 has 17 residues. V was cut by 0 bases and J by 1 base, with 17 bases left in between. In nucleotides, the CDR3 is TGCGCCAGCAGCTTGGGGTTGTCCACCACGAGGTCCTACGAGCAGTACTTC. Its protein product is CASSLGLSTTRSYEQYF.

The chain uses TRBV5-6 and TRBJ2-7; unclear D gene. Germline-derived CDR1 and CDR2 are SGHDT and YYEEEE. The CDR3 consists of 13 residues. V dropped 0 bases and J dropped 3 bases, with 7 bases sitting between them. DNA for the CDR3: TGTGCCAGCAGCTTGGCTAGTCGCTACGAGCAGTACTTC. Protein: CASSLASRYEQYF.

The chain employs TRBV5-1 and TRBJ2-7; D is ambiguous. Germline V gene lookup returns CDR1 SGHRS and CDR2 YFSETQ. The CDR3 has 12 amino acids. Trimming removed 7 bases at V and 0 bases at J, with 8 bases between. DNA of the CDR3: TGCGCCAGCTACCTGGACTCCTACGAGCAGTACTTC. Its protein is CASYLDSYEQYF.